These 4 T cell receptor beta chains were sequenced from one sample in a study of neurological immune-mediated disorders. TCRdb passed the 5' RACE reads through MiXCR, listing each CDR3 protein once. Among around 33,000 distinct CDR3 sequences listed, approximately 20% were seen once. Sample: CD4+ T cells from blood. Receptor source: a man aged 45 to 65 with HTLV-1-associated myelopathy (HAM/TSP).

This clonotype was recorded many times. This chain uses TRBV5-5 with TRBJ1-4; possibly TRBD1 for D (5 bases). The germline V gene encodes CDR1 SGHKS and CDR2 YYEKEE (reference sequence). V was clipped by 2 bases and J by 0 bases, with 11 bases between them. This CDR3 comprises 16 residues. CDR3 sequence reads: CASSFGTEATNEKLFF. CDR3 DNA sequence: TGTGCCAGCAGCTTTGGGACGGAGGCAACTAATGAAAAACTGTTTTTT.

This clonotype appeared many times. The J gene is TRBJ1-1, the V gene TRBV7-9; possibly TRBD1 for D (5 bases). Trimming took off 1 base at V and 1 base at J, with 10 bases between the two ends. The length of the CDR3 is 15 residues. Germline loops: CDR1 SEHNR, CDR2 FQNEAQ (reference sequence). Here the CDR3 reads CASSLEGFGNTEAFF. The CDR3 nucleotides are TGTGCCAGCAGCTTAGAGGGGTTCGGGAACACTGAAGCTTTCTTT.

At least ten counts were recorded for this clonotype. V gene TRBV7-8 combines with J gene TRBJ1-1; TRBD1 might be the D (6 bases). The V end lost 6 bases, the J end lost 2 bases, and 19 bases lay between the germline ends. The CDR3 runs 16 residues. CDR1 is SGHVS, CDR2 FQNEAQ, per germline. Here the CDR3 reads CASRDFGGHPNTEAFF. The CDR3 nucleotides read TGTGCCAGCAGGGATTTCGGGGGACACCCTAACACTGAAGCTTTCTTT.

This clonotype was recorded at least ten times. The rearrangement joins TRBV5-1 to TRBJ2-1, with 8 bases fitting TRBD1. The CDR3 runs to 15 residues. The trim removed 4 bases at V and 9 bases at J, leaving 12 bases unmatched. Germline CDR1 SGHRS, CDR2 YFSETQ. The DNA for the CDR3 is TGCGCCAGCAGCCCAGTGACAGGGGATCTCGGTGAGCAGTTCTTC. Translation gives CASSPVTGDLGEQFF.